This T cell receptor (beta chain) came from a study of blood T cell repertoires in COVID-19. The wider study: The origin of the acute and convalescent COVID-19 samples was the United States, Italy and Spain. From T cells, B-cell-depleted T cells, or PBMCs came the material, which was cDNA or gDNA.

Germline V gene data show CDR1 as SGHTA and CDR2 as FQGTGA. There are 17 residues in the CDR3. Trimming left V 5 bases short and J 3 bases short, with 19 bases between. Per the authors' pipeline: Amplification from reference gene primers served as the basis for estimated nucleated cell counts. Sequencing was performed with immunoSEQ multiplex PCR; in TCRdb, only in-frame clones are kept and a portion is missing. V and J calls and clone size are those listed in that table; D and trimming were worked out from the DNA. Counted here are about 120,000 clones, approximately 85% occurring once; the ten biggest clones make up approximately 6.6%.

The TCR comes from a man older than 75 with active or convalescent COVID-19. This chain connects TRBV7-3 to TRBJ2-2; perhaps TRBD1 as D (6 bases). Sequencing was performed on peripheral blood. The DNA of the CDR3 is TGTGCCAGCAGCCCCTTTGGGGGCCCTTACGACACCGGGGAGCTGTTTTTT. It is translated as CASSPFGGPYDTGELFF. The variable domain in full, completed from reference TRBV7-3 and TRBJ2-2, reads GAGVSQTPSNKVTEKGKYVELRCDPISGHTALYWYRQSLGQGPEFLIYFQGTGAADDSGLPNDRFFAVRPEGSVSTLKIQRTERGDSAVYLCASSPFGGPYDTGELFFGEGSRLTVL.